This T cell receptor beta chain comes out of a study of identical twins. A template switching step contributed a universal primer site, while unique molecular identifiers were present in the cDNA. Each CDR3 protein is one row after TCRdb ran MiXCR on the 5' RACE reads. In the table there are roughly 250,000 distinct CDR3 sequences, 7% of which are singletons. Only a few counts were recorded for this clonotype. The antigen remains undetermined. The study's findings and limits: When twins shared out-of-frame alpha sequences, those sequences had excess low generation probability. Excess twin sharing in beta out-of-frame sequences was weaker. The study drew conclusions from cross-sectional statistical analysis, not from following the same donors.

The CDR3 consists of 15 residues. The germline gives CDR1 MNHEY, CDR2 SMNVEV (reference sequence). V was shortened by 2 bases and J by 6 bases, with 17 bases between the two germline ends. These data are also associated with another study on yellow fever vaccine responses in identical twins.

The chain links TRBV27 to TRBJ2-7; possibly TRBD1 or TRBD2 for D (5 bases each). The sequenced material came from memory (CD45RO+) T cells sorted from blood. This TCR came from a woman younger than 35 in good health. CDR3 bases: TGTGCCAGCAGTTTAACCTCCGGGACGGTTTCCGAGCAGTACTTC. It translates to CASSLTSGTVSEQYF.